Listed below are T cell receptor beta chains from one sample, sequenced in a study of metastatic and nonmetastatic thyroid tumors. TCRdb used MiXCR to call clones anew from the PCR reads. This repertoire shows 35,000 to 50,000 clones, about 15% found once; its top ten account for approximately 9.8%. Sequenced: tumor tissue. Every receptor here comes from a female donor with papillary thyroid cancer or a benign thyroid nodule (not recorded which). Some clones in this sample may be carry-over from other donors' samples. Both conserved end residues are part of each CDR3. D genes are given only for firm matches. A clone size is listed for some rows: how often the clone was seen (once, few, many), or a class if it is expanded.

abundance	d_gene	v_gene	j_gene	CDR3aa	CDR3nt
many	TRBD1	TRBV30	TRBJ1-1	CAWSGQGRRGTEAFF	TGTGCCTGGAGTGGACAGGGGCGAAGGGGCACTGAAGCTTTCTTT
many	TRBD2	TRBV5-1	TRBJ2-3	CASSLGASSGSPDTQYF	TGCGCCAGCAGCTTGGGCGCCTCTAGCGGGAGCCCAGATACGCAGTATTTT
many	.	TRBV12-5	TRBJ2-3	CASGPSGTDTQYF	TGTGCTAGTGGCCCCTCCGGGACAGATACGCAGTATTTT
.	.	TRBV7-2	TRBJ2-7	CASSVTVAYEQYF	TGTGCCAGCAGCGTGACAGTGGCCTACGAGCAGTACTTC
many	TRBD1	TRBV20-1	TRBJ1-4	CSARDYVGTGYEKLFF	TGCAGTGCTAGAGACTATGTCGGGACAGGGTATGAAAAACTGTTTTTT
many	.	TRBV20-1	TRBJ1-1	CSATSGITEAFF	TGCAGTGCCACGTCGGGGATCACTGAAGCTTTCTTT
many	TRBD1	TRBV18	TRBJ1-1	CASSPRNSRGGLTEAFF	TGTGCCAGCTCACCACGCAACTCTCGAGGGGGCTTGACTGAAGCTTTCTTT
many	TRBD1	TRBV2	TRBJ2-7	CASSEFKGTVYEQYF	TGTGCCAGCAGTGAATTCAAGGGGACAGTCTACGAGCAGTACTTC
many	.	TRBV20-1	TRBJ2-1	CSAREAPGAYNEQFF	TGCAGTGCTAGAGAGGCCCCGGGAGCCTACAATGAGCAGTTCTTC
many	.	TRBV30	TRBJ2-2	CAWSAARAGELFF	TGTGCCTGGAGTGCAGCCAGGGCCGGGGAGCTGTTTTTT
many	TRBD1	TRBV19	TRBJ1-5	CASSGTGWNQPQHF	TGTGCCAGTAGTGGGACAGGTTGGAATCAGCCCCAGCATTTT
.	.	TRBV6-1	TRBJ1-6	CASSAWPGGSPLHF	TGTGCCAGCAGTGCCTGGCCCGGTGGCTCACCCCTCCACTTT
many	.	TRBV6-1	TRBJ2-1	CASSESFWDGSYNEQFF	TGTGCCAGCAGTGAATCCTTCTGGGACGGCTCCTACAATGAGCAGTTCTTC
medium-sized	.	TRBV27	TRBJ1-2	CASSRTGMGVGYTF	TGTGCCAGCAGTCGTACAGGGATGGGGGTCGGCTACACCTTC
many	.	TRBV2	TRBJ1-2	CASRIRTAGYTF	TGTGCCAGCAGAATTCGGACAGCTGGCTACACCTTC
.	TRBD1	TRBV5-5	TRBJ2-7	CASSTSVTGYKYEQYF	TGTGCCAGCAGCACTTCGGTGACAGGGTATAAGTACGAGCAGTACTTC
.	.	TRBV20-1	TRBJ2-7	CSAKPLRGHGYEQYF	TGCAGTGCCAAACCTCTTCGGGGCCATGGGTACGAGCAGTACTTC
many	.	TRBV2	TRBJ2-2	CASSPIQGVGELFF	TGTGCCAGCAGCCCCATACAGGGAGTCGGGGAGCTGTTTTTT
many	.	TRBV28	TRBJ2-3	CASSLSVSSTDTQYF	TGTGCCAGCAGTTTATCAGTCAGTAGCACAGATACGCAGTATTTT
many	TRBD2	TRBV18	TRBJ2-3	CASSPSGTSGMTDTQYF	TGTGCCAGCTCACCGTCAGGGACTAGCGGGATGACAGATACGCAGTATTTT
.	TRBD1	TRBV20-1	TRBJ2-7	CSAASTLTGTYEQYF	TGCAGTGCTGCTTCCACCTTGACAGGGACCTACGAGCAGTACTTC
.	.	TRBV7-5	TRBJ2-7	CISVPEAYGVAGVNCIEQYF	.
.	TRBD1	TRBV20-1	TRBJ2-3	CSDPDRGPARGTQYF	TGCAGTGACCCTGACAGGGGGCCTGCACGGGGTACGCAGTATTTT
many	.	TRBV5-6	TRBJ2-7	CASSLGAGRQYF	TGTGCCAGCAGCTTGGGGGCGGGGCGGCAGTACTTC
many	TRBD2	TRBV7-9	TRBJ2-1	CASSLGRTSGLDEQFF	TGTGCCAGCAGCTTAGGGAGGACTAGCGGGCTCGATGAGCAGTTCTTC
few	.	TRBV7-2	TRBJ1-4	CASSLTWRVGDEKLFF	TGTGCCAGCAGCTTGACATGGAGAGTGGGAGATGAAAAACTGTTTTTT
.	TRBD2	TRBV25-1	TRBJ2-2	CASSTLAGAVVERFF	TGTGCCAGCAGTACGTTAGCGGGAGCGGTAGTGGAGCGGTTTTTT
.	.	TRBV5-1	TRBJ1-1	CSISSEGVGAFF	TGCTCCATCAGCTCCGAGGGGGTAGGAGCTTTCTTT
.	TRBD1	TRBV4-1	TRBJ2-7	CASSQSGTGAYEQYF	TGCGCCAGCAGCCAATCCGGGACAGGGGCCTACGAGCAGTACTTC
many	.	TRBV10-3	TRBJ1-4	CAISESGKKLFF	TGTGCCATCAGTGAGTCCGGGAAAAAACTGTTTTTT
many	TRBD1	TRBV4-2	TRBJ1-3	CASSQASDRRGSGNTIYF	TGTGCCAGCAGCCAGGCCTCGGACAGGCGGGGGTCTGGAAACACCATATATTTT
many	TRBD1	TRBV27	TRBJ1-2	CASSFRGLVDYGYTF	TGTGCCAGCAGTTTCAGGGGGCTTGTGGACTATGGCTACACCTTC
many	.	TRBV11-2	TRBJ2-5	CASSLGGLVQETQYF	TGTGCCAGCAGCTTAGGAGGACTCGTACAAGAGACCCAGTACTTC
many	TRBD1	TRBV11-3	TRBJ2-6	CASSPWDRGNVLTF	TGTGCCAGCAGCCCATGGGACAGGGGCAACGTCCTGACTTTC
many	.	TRBV20-1	TRBJ1-2	CSARDLKGPGYTF	TGCAGTGCTAGAGATCTGAAGGGTCCTGGCTACACCTTC
many	TRBD1	TRBV7-2	TRBJ2-4	CASSPDRDRKNIQYF	TGTGCCAGCAGCCCAGACAGGGACCGCAAAAACATTCAGTACTTC
many	TRBD1	TRBV27	TRBJ2-3	CATRFPGQGTDTQYF	TGTGCCACCCGTTTTCCGGGACAGGGGACAGATACGCAGTATTTT
many	.	TRBV18	TRBJ1-3	CASSNSISGNTIYF	TGTGCCAGCTCTAACAGCATCTCTGGAAACACCATATATTTT
many	.	TRBV9	TRBJ2-1	CASSVVGQELFF	TGTGCCAGCAGCGTTGTCGGTCAGGAGTTGTTCTTC
many	.	TRBV11-3	TRBJ1-4	CASSLGKEKLFF	TGTGCCAGCAGCTTAGGTAAAGAAAAACTGTTTTTT
many	.	TRBV2	TRBJ2-7	CASSESGPEQYF	TGTGCCAGCAGTGAATCTGGTCCCGAGCAGTACTTC
medium-sized	TRBD2	TRBV6-1	TRBJ2-3	CASSVLAGAADTQYF	TGTGCCAGCAGTGTTTTAGCGGGAGCGGCAGATACGCAGTATTTT
.	.	TRBV6-1	TRBJ2-7	CASSGPYEQYF	TGTGCCAGCAGTGGTCCCTACGAGCAGTACTTC